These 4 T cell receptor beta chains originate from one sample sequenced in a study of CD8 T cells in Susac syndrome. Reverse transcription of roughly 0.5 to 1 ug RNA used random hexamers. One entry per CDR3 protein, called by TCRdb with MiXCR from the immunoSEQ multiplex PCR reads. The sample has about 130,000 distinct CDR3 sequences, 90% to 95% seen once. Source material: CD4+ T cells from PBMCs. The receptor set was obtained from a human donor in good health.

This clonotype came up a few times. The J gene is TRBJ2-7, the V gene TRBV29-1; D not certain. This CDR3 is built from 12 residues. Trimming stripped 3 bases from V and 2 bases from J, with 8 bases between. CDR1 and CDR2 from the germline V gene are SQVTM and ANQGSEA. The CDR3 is CSVEVSTYEQYF. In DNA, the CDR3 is TGCAGCGTTGAGGTCTCCACCTACGAGCAGTACTTC.

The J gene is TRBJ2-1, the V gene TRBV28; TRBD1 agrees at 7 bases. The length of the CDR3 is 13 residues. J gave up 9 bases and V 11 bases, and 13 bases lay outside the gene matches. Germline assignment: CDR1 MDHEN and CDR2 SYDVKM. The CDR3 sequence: CASRDRAPREQFF. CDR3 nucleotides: TGTGCCTCCCGAGACAGGGCCCCGCGTGAGCAGTTCTTC.

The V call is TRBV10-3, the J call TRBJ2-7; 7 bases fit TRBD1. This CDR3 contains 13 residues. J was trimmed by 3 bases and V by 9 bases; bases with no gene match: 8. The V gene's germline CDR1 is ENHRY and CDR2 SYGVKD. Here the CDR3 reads CAISPGQYYEQYF. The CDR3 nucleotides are TGTGCCATTTCGCCGGGACAGTACTACGAGCAGTACTTC.

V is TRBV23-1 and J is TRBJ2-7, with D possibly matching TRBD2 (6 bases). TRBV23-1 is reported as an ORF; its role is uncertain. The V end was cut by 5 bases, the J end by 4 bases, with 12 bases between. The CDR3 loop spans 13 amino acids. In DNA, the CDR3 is TGCGCCAGCAGTGGAGGGACGGAGTACGAGCAGTACTTC. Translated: CASSGGTEYEQYF.